This passage covers 12 T cell receptor beta chains from one sample sequenced in a study of T cell changes during pregnancy in multiple sclerosis. Measured with immunoSEQ multiplex PCR; TCRdb has only the in-frame clones, and not every one. The sample yields about 31,000 clones, about 91% seen once. Sequencing was performed on CD8+ T cells from peripheral blood mononuclear cells, taken before pregnancy. These receptors were taken from a female donor with multiple sclerosis, enrolled in a pregnancy study.

The chain employs TRBV28 and TRBJ2-7, with 8 bases identical to TRBD1. CDR1 MDHEN and CDR2 SYDVKM come from the germline V gene. The CDR3 is made up of 13 amino acids. Trimming removed 10 bases from V and 3 bases from J; junction bases left unmatched: 8. In DNA form, the CDR3 reads TGTGCCACCTCCGGGACAGGAGTCTACGAGCAGTACTTC. It is translated as CATSGTGVYEQYF.

The chain is built from TRBV7-8 and TRBJ1-1; 9 nucleotides line up with TRBD1. V lost 2 bases and J lost 4; bases outside the gene matches: 5. Germline V gene sequence: CDR1 SGHVS, CDR2 FQNEAQ. The CDR3 sequence is 15 residues long. The CDR3 nucleotides read TGTGCCAGCAGCTTACAGACAGGGGGTACCACTGAAGCTTTCTTT. Protein sequence: CASSLQTGGTTEAFF.

The gene calls are TRBV9 and TRBJ2-3; a weak D match, TRBD2 (5 bases). V lost 3 bases and J 0 bases, leaving 8 bases between the germline ends. The germline CDR1 and CDR2 sequences are SGDLS and YYNGEE. The CDR3 covers 14 residues. The CDR3 DNA sequence: TGTGCCAGCAGCGCCAGCGGAAGCACAGATACGCAGTATTTT. Residues: CASSASGSTDTQYF.

The rearrangement joins TRBV2 to TRBJ2-1; 7 nucleotides agree with TRBD1. With V trimmed by 8 bases and J by 3 bases, 7 bases remained unmatched. Germline CDR1 reads SNHLY; CDR2 reads FYNNEI. The length of the CDR3 is 14 residues. The chain's CDR3 is CASGPGQIYNEQFF. The CDR3 DNA reads TGTGCCAGCGGGCCGGGACAGATCTACAATGAGCAGTTCTTC. The full variable domain, its missing parts supplied by reference TRBV2 and TRBJ2-1, is EPEVTQTPSHQVTQMGQEVILRCVPISNHLYFYWYRQILGQKVEFLVSFYNNEISEKSEIFDDQFSVERPDGSNFTLKIRSTKLEDSAMYFCASGPGQIYNEQFFGPGTRLTVL.

CDR3 nucleotide sequence: TGTGCCAGCAGTTTTAGTCCTAGGGGGGGAAAACTGTTTTTT. The encoded protein is CASSFSPRGGKLFF. The V gene is TRBV27, the J gene TRBJ1-4, with TRBD1 as a possible D gene (6 bases). The V gene lost 3 bases and the J gene lost 10 bases, with 15 bases spanning the gap. The germline V gene encodes CDR1 MNHEY and CDR2 SMNVEV (reference sequence). The CDR3 runs 14 residues.

The rearrangement uses TRBV1 and TRBJ2-5; the listed D gene, TRBD2, was not tested against the DNA. TRBV1 is designated a pseudogene. The length of the CDR3 is 17 residues. The CDR3 sequence is CTSRKWGLAGGKETQYF. Written as DNA, the CDR3 is TGCACCAGCAGAAAGTGGGGACTAGCGGGGGGTAAAGAGACCCAGTACTTC.

This chain uses TRBV28 with TRBJ1-2; D is unresolved. V was shortened by 5 bases and J by 0 bases, with 7 bases between the two germline ends. The CDR3 is made up of 13 amino acids. The germline V gene encodes CDR1 MDHEN and CDR2 SYDVKM. CDR3 nucleotide sequence: TGTGCCAGCAGTCTGACATCTAACTATGGCTACACCTTC. Protein: CASSLTSNYGYTF.

J is TRBJ1-2 and V is TRBV18; 8 bases are shared with TRBD1. This CDR3 is built from 15 residues. V shed 4 bases, J shed 4 bases, and the junction held 8 bases outside the gene matches. Per the germline V gene, CDR1 is KGHSH and CDR2 is LQKENI. CDR3 amino acids: CASSHSGGEIYGYTF. CDR3 coding DNA: TGTGCCAGCTCACACTCAGGGGGCGAGATCTATGGCTACACCTTC.

The chain carries TRBV27 and TRBJ1-1; 7 positions agree with TRBD1. The length of the CDR3 is 11 residues. Germline V CDR1 and CDR2: MNHEY, SMNVEV (reference sequence). The trim removed 7 bases at V and 7 bases at J, leaving 3 bases unmatched. CDR3 protein: CASIWDSEAFF. CDR3 sequence (DNA): TGTGCCAGCATATGGGACAGTGAAGCTTTCTTT.

This sequence joins TRBV6-4 and TRBJ2-2; 12 bases line up with TRBD2. The V gene's germline CDR1 is MRHNA and CDR2 SNTAGT. Trimming took 6 bases from V and 4 from J; bases not matched to a gene: 0. The CDR3 contains 14 residues. CDR3 region: CASRLAGGTGELFF. DNA of the CDR3: TGTGCCAGCAGACTAGCGGGAGGCACCGGGGAGCTGTTTTTT.

The genes are TRBV4-3 and TRBJ2-7; 8 bases are a match to TRBD1. Per the germline V gene, CDR1 is LGHNA and CDR2 is YSLEER. V shed 4 bases, J shed 4 bases, and the junction held 6 bases outside the gene matches. The CDR3 spans 14 residues. The CDR3 reads CASSPGQATYEQYF. The CDR3 nucleotides read TGCGCCAGCAGCCCGGGACAGGCTACTTACGAGCAGTACTTC.

The chain uses TRBV5-6 and TRBJ1-1; 9 bases line up with TRBD1. After removal of 3 bases from V and 1 base from J, the junction contained 10 bases not matched to a gene. Germline CDR1 and CDR2: SGHDT and YYEEEE. This CDR3 region has 17 residues. The CDR3 is CASSSVPGQGWNTEAFF. The CDR3 DNA sequence: TGTGCCAGCAGCTCCGTCCCGGGACAGGGTTGGAACACTGAAGCTTTCTTT.